This paragraph covers one T cell receptor (beta chain) sequence. Its specificity is not known. The germline V gene has CDR1 KGHSH and CDR2 LQKENI. The V and J ends lost 2 bases and 4 bases, in that order; junction bases with no gene match: 9. The CDR3 sequence is 17 residues long. The data derive from a study of cytomegalovirus exposure and HLA in healthy donors. Clones were read by immunoSEQ multiplex PCR, and TCRdb kept only the in-frame ones, dropping some. The table shows about 240,000 clones, with 87% occurring only once. The study, taken as a whole, reports: The finding came from a later analysis; first-cohort TCR clusters tended to co-occur in the roughly 120 validation repertoires. Cytomegalovirus association was listed for 164 TCR beta chains.

The sequence was obtained from a man aged 18 to 29 in good health and CMV-seronegative. The chain uses TRBV18 and TRBJ2-5, with TRBD2 identical over 11 bases. Specimen: PBMCs. CDR3 loop: CASSPMSLAGGGETQYF. CDR3 bases: TGTGCCAGCTCACCAATGTCCCTAGCGGGAGGAGGAGAGACCCAGTACTTC.